The 16 T cell receptor beta chains given below trace back to one sample, sequenced in a study of breast tumors, draining lymph nodes, adjacent tissues (dated by TCRdb to the mid-2010s). Library generation was performed with multiplex PCR. Reads for this sample came from an Illumina HiSeq 2000. Using fastp at Q25 and MiXCR, TCRdb reprocessed the public reads and kept productive beta chains. One record per CDR3 amino acid sequence lists the most common genes and DNA. The sample table lists 20,000 to 25,000 distinct CDR3 sequences, around 50% of them with a count of one. 13% to 15% of the sample lies in the top ten. The sample consisted of breast tumor tissue. These receptors all stem from a female donor with breast cancer. Some clones in this sample may be carry-over from other donors' samples.

This chain links TRBV6-5 with TRBJ2-3; D may be TRBD1 (7 bases). Germline lookup yields CDR1 MNHEY and CDR2 SVGAGI. The CDR3 runs 15 residues. Trimming left V 2 bases short and J 3 bases short, with 12 bases between. CDR3 coding DNA: TGTGCCAGCAGTTACGGAGGGGGCGTTACAGATACGCAGTATTTT. This encodes CASSYGGGVTDTQYF.

Only a few counts were recorded for this clonotype. This chain links TRBV20-1 with TRBJ1-3; D remains ambiguous. The CDR3 length is 15 residues. Trimming cost V 3 bases and J 3 bases, with 15 bases left between them. Germline CDR1 and CDR2: DFQATT and SNEGSKA (reference sequence). The CDR3 loop reads CSASVARFGGNTIYF. CDR3 DNA sequence: TGCAGTGCTAGTGTTGCAAGATTTGGTGGAAACACCATATATTTT.

This chain joins TRBV20-1 and TRBJ1-5, with D uncertain. The germline V and J ends were trimmed by 2 bases and 4 bases, with 6 bases remaining between them. The CDR3 is 12 residues long. CDR1 and CDR2 (germline): DFQATT, SNEGSKA (reference sequence). The CDR3 region is CSARSRNQPQHF. In DNA form, the CDR3 reads TGCAGTGCTAGATCCAGGAATCAGCCCCAGCATTTT.

This clonotype has at least ten counts. One base away lies a much larger clone, so this may be a sequencing read error. V is TRBV5-8 and J is TRBJ1-5; D ambiguous. This CDR3 is 13 amino acids long. Germline V gene sequence: CDR1 SGHTS, CDR2 YDEGEE. The CDR3 nucleotides read TGTGCCAGCAGCTTAGGCAGCACTCAGCCCCAGCATTTT. This gives the protein CASSLGSTQPQHF.

The chain recombines TRBV11-2 with TRBJ2-7; perhaps TRBD2 as D (5 bases). Germline V CDR1 and CDR2: SGHAT, FQNNGV. The V and J ends lost 2 bases and 2 bases respectively, with 10 bases between them. The CDR3 consists of 14 residues. CDR3: CASSLIRDPYEQYF. CDR3 bases: TGTGCCAGCAGCTTAATTCGGGATCCCTACGAGCAGTACTTC.

The rearrangement joins TRBV2 to TRBJ2-7; D might be TRBD1 (6 bases). V shed 5 bases and J shed 3 bases, with 14 bases lying between them. The CDR3 is 14 residues long. The germline CDR1 and CDR2 sequences are SNHLY and FYNNEI. The CDR3 DNA reads TGTGCCAGCAGTTTTACCCGGGACAACTACGAGCAGTACTTC. Amino acids: CASSFTRDNYEQYF.

The chain combines TRBV7-8 with TRBJ2-7, with D maybe TRBD1 (5 bases). With 1 base removed from V and 0 bases from J, the gap between germline ends came to 10 bases. CDR1 SGHVS and CDR2 FQNEAQ come from the germline V gene. The length of the CDR3 is 15 residues. CDR3 DNA sequence: TGTGCCAGCAGCTTAGGGACAAGGGTCTCCTACGAGCAGTACTTC. Translation: CASSLGTRVSYEQYF.

This clonotype was recorded at least ten times. CDR3 loop: CASSELRTGNNEQFF. CDR3 sequence (DNA): TGCGCCAGCAGTGAGTTGAGGACAGGGAACAATGAGCAGTTCTTC. The chain is built from TRBV10-1 and TRBJ2-1; 8 positions agree with TRBD1. The junction had 4 bases not matched to a gene; V was cut back by 1 base and J by 5 bases. The CDR3 totals 15 residues. Germline V gene sequence: CDR1 WNHNN, CDR2 SYGVQD (reference sequence).

This clonotype has just a few counts. Given a much more abundant clone one base away, this may be a read error. The J gene is TRBJ2-5, the V gene TRBV7-9; TRBD2 agrees at 10 bases. CDR1 is SEHNR and CDR2 is FQNEAQ in the germline V gene (reference sequence). The CDR3 consists of 15 residues. This chain's CDR3 is CASSFEAGGQGTQHF. The CDR3 DNA is TGTGCCAGCAGCTTCGAAGCGGGAGGGCAAGGGACCCAGCACTTC.

This clonotype appeared a few times. This chain links TRBV11-2 with TRBJ1-5; a possible D gene is TRBD1 (5 bases). The ends were cut back, 4 bases at V and 0 bases at J, with 7 bases in the middle. Germline-derived CDR1 and CDR2 are SGHAT and FQNNGV. CDR3 size: 14 residues. CDR3 nucleotides: TGTGCCAGCAGCTCTCAGGGTAGCAATCAGCCCCAGCATTTT. Amino acids: CASSSQGSNQPQHF.

The chain couples TRBV7-3 to TRBJ2-3; 8 bases fit TRBD2. This CDR3 comprises 15 residues. After removal of 6 bases from V and 6 bases from J, the junction contained 11 bases not matched to a gene. Germline values: CDR1 SGHTA, CDR2 FQGTGA. CDR3 sequence (DNA): TGTGCCAGCAGTCGGAGCGGGGGCGGGCAGGATACGCAGTATTTT. The encoded protein is CASSRSGGGQDTQYF.

Concerning this clonotype: Its ends do not fully match the called genes, so a read error is possible. The chain employs TRBV3-1 and TRBJ2-2, with no clear D. Germline CDR1 is LGHDT and CDR2 is YNNKEL (reference sequence). The CDR3 length is 14 residues. The CDR3 DNA follows: TGCGCCAGCAGCCGACTCCGGAGCACCGGGGAGCTGTTTTTT. Its protein is CASSRLRSTGELFF.

This chain joins TRBV7-9 and TRBJ2-7; 8 positions agree with TRBD2. The V and J ends lost 4 bases and 2 bases, in that order; junction bases with no gene match: 13. The CDR3 is 17 amino acids. Germline loops: CDR1 SEHNR, CDR2 FQNEAQ (reference sequence). CDR3 nucleotides: TGTGCCAGCAGCTCACCTGCGTCTAGCGGGTTGCCCTACGAGCAGTACTTC. Translated: CASSSPASSGLPYEQYF. Drawing the rest from reference TRBV7-9 and TRBJ2-7, the complete variable domain is DTGVSQNPRHKITKRGQNVTFRCDPISEHNRLYWYRQTLGQGPEFLTYFQNEAQLEKSRLLSDRFSAERPKGSFSTLEIQRTEQGDSAMYLCASSSPASSGLPYEQYFGPGTRLTVT.

The rearrangement uses TRBV4-2 and TRBJ1-2, with a possible D match to TRBD1 (6 bases). Germline assignment: CDR1 LGHNA and CDR2 YNFKEQ. There are 17 residues in the CDR3. The V end was cut by 1 base, the J end by 2 bases, with 17 bases between. The chain's CDR3 is CASSQGTSGGANYGYTF. The DNA of the CDR3 is TGTGCCAGCAGCCAAGGAACTAGCGGGGGGGCCAACTATGGCTACACCTTC.

The V gene is TRBV7-3, the J gene TRBJ2-1; 11 bases match TRBD2. CDR1 and CDR2 from the germline V gene are SGHTA and FQGTGA. Trimming took 6 bases from V and 8 from J; bases not matched to a gene: 9. The CDR3 consists of 15 residues. CDR3 region: CASSRSLAGGYEQFF. The CDR3 bases are TGTGCCAGCAGTCGCTCCCTAGCGGGAGGATATGAGCAGTTCTTC.

J is TRBJ2-6 and V is TRBV25-1, with 9 bases aligning to TRBD2. Germline V gene data show CDR1 as MGHDK and CDR2 as SYGVNS. The CDR3 loop spans 17 amino acids. The V segment lost 6 bases and the J segment 2 bases; nucleotides outside the gene matches: 8. The DNA for the CDR3 is TGTGCCAGCAGCACCTCGGGCGGGGGGGCTGGGGCCAACGTCCTGACTTTC. It specifies CASSTSGGGAGANVLTF.